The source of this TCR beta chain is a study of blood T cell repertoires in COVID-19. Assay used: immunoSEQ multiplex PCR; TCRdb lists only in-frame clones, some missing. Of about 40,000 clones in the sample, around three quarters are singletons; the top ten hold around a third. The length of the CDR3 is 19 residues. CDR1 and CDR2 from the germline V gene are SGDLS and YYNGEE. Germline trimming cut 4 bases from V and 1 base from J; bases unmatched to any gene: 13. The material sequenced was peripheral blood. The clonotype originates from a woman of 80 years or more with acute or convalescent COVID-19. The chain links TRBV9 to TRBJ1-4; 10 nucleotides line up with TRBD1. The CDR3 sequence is CASSRFDRGRGGTNEKLFF. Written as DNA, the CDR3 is TGTGCCAGCAGCCGGTTTGACAGGGGGCGTGGTGGAACTAATGAAAAACTGTTTTTT.